This T cell receptor (beta chain) was profiled in a study of blood T cells in healthy people across ages (dated by TCRdb to the mid-2010s). For the wider study: In model experiments, roughly one uniquely barcoded TCR beta cDNA molecule per two T cells was captured by template switching. Donors were grouped into four age groups: young (average 16 years), middle-aged (over 35), aged (around 62) and long-lived (approximately 75). For two donors (one aged 18 to 29 and one aged 80 or older), the study analyzed two additional independent replicas of 1 million unique cDNA reads from the same blood draw. To avoid experimental bias, donors of different ages were randomly spread across the sequencing lanes. To track age-related changes in TCR beta repertoire diversity, the study relied on deep sequencing normalized with unique cDNA molecular identifiers. Study-level results and caveats: Donor CMV infection status was unknown, potentially confounding age-related changes in expanded clonotypes. Compared with the aged group, more naive CD4+ T cells, fewer expanded clones and increased TCR diversity were shown by the long-lived group, suggesting age selection. Observed TCR beta diversity per million T cells fell roughly linearly with age, and a significant reduction was already apparent by age about 38. Observed TCR beta diversity correlated strongly with the percentage of naive T cells measured by flow cytometry. Estimates of total diversity from one million sequenced T cells were regarded as lower bounds and underestimates. Since profiling was done on bulk unsorted PBMCs, naive and antigen-experienced compartments could not be conclusively compared.

Donors were around 37 systemically healthy Caucasian individuals from Russia aged roughly 6 to 90 years. About 10 milliliters of peripheral blood were collected from each donor into EDTA-treated Vacutainer tubes. Ficoll-Paque density-gradient centrifugation was used to isolate PBMCs, with at least 7 million per sample. Trizol reagent was used to extract total RNA from PBMCs, with at least 5.5 micrograms per sample. For every donor, flow cytometry on a PBMC aliquot measured the percentage of naive CD45RAhigh/CD27high T cells. Trimming takes 4 bases off V and 7 bases off J; junction bases not matched to a gene: 15. The germline V gene specifies LGHNA as CDR1 and YNFKEQ as CDR2. The CDR3 numbers 16 residues from cysteine through phenylalanine. This entry keeps only the CDR3 DNA: 48 bases, framed from base 1. To prepare the library, 5' RACE was applied. For sequencing, an Illumina HiSeq 2500 was employed. A second about 6 to 11 cycle PCR used a sample-barcoded 5' primer and a J-beta primer mix. A unique molecular identifier was introduced onto each TCR beta cDNA molecule by a template-switch 5' adaptor carrying 12 random nucleotides. Each sample yielded at least 2.5 million CDR3-containing paired-end reads. First-strand cDNA was synthesized from all RNA with the Mint cDNA synthesis kit, primed by a TRBC-specific oligonucleotide. Following uracil-DNA glycosylase treatment, a first 18-cycle PCR with universal primers M1SS and BC2_uni_R was performed on all cDNA. On the study's bioinformatics: For normalization, 1 million high-quality reads were randomly selected from each sample, with every read carrying a distinct molecular identifier. Reads with shared molecular identifiers were discarded instead of being binned into consensus sequences. MiTCR, run with a Q25 quality threshold and the strictest error-elimination algorithm, handled CDR3 identification, clonotype clustering and error correction. Lower-bound total TCR beta diversity was estimated with a nonparametric unseen species model using Euler transformation. TCRdb's own reprocessing of the public reads used fastp at Q25 and MiXCR and kept productive beta chains. CDR3 protein sequences are deduplicated, and each keeps its most common genes and DNA. The V and J calls follow TCRdb's processing rather than the paper's. This sample is represented by some 1.5 million distinct CDR3 sequences; 40% to 45% of them were singletons. The ten largest clones capture under 5% of the sample.

In its sample, this clonotype was seen a few times. Its antigen has not been determined. It has no much larger one-base neighbor in the sample; base qualities were not kept. The receptor was derived from a woman younger than 30 in good health. The sample taken for sequencing was blood. This chain is built from TRBV4-2 and TRBJ2-5, with TRBD1 matching 7 junction bases. The DNA sequence is as follows: TGTGCCAGCAGCCTGACAGCCGGGACAGATAGTCGGACCCAGTACTTC. It translates to CASSLTAGTDSRTQYF.